This T cell receptor beta chain was found in a study of CD8+ T cells in alopecia areata (dated by TCRdb to 2017 to 2018). Looking at the study overall: Treated patients were enrolled in an open-label pilot trial of oral tofacitinib at 5 to 10 mg twice daily for moderate-to-severe alopecia areata. Disease severity in treated patients was measured with the SALT score, which quantifies the percentage of affected scalp surface area. immunoSEQ multiplex PCR using 35 Vbeta forward primers and 13 Jbeta reverse primers was used to amplify TCRbeta CDR3 regions. To study T cell clonal expansion in alopecia areata, the researchers applied high-throughput TCRbeta sequencing to both the C3H/HeJ mouse model and human patients. Scalp clonality was compared among normal scalp (n=4), patchy alopecia areata scalp (n=8), and alopecia totalis/universalis scalp (n=8). Biopsies were taken from tofacitinib-treated patients at baseline and again at 4 and 24 weeks into treatment, and several of those patients also had a later scalp biopsy. Tofacitinib was administered for 6 to 18 months, and 6 months of follow-up off drug were then conducted to assess delayed response and recurrence. RNA came from the PAXgene miRNA kit for fixed scalp, the miRNeasy kit for PBMCs, and the RNeasy kit for mouse skin. On the human side, TCRbeta sequencing was run on scalp tissue and on sorted CD4+ and CD8+ peripheral blood T cells from healthy controls and from alopecia areata patients with either patchy or totalis/universalis disease. Results the study describes overall, beyond this receptor: Unlike mouse skin, which is dominated by gammadelta T cells, normal human skin has resident alphabeta T cells that are also sequenced, and this complicates analysis of the scalp TCR repertoire. Because the treated cohort was small and had just a single nonresponder, larger studies are needed to establish links between baseline CD8+ expansion and response. Tofacitinib significantly lowered scalp clonality and the number of expanded CD8+ clones among the top 100 scalp clones. During tofacitinib treatment, many expanded lesional clones stuck around in both scalp and blood, and this persistence may partly explain why relapse happens after treatment is stopped. Shared TCR sequences between patients were less evident than in mice, which may be partly attributable to HLA diversity in the patient population. Higher clonality and more expanded CD8+ clones were observed in lesional scalp than in normal scalp, particularly in alopecia totalis/universalis, a finding suggestive of antigenic drive.

The CDR3, from cysteine to phenylalanine, totals 12 residues. Only the CDR3 region is kept as DNA, spanning 36 bases read in frame from base 1. Trimming removed 7 bases from V and 7 bases from J; the gene matches leave 6 bases unexplained. The CDR1 and CDR2 encoded by the germline V gene are SQVTM and ANQGSEA. Preparation of the library involved the immunoSEQ multiplex PCR assay. To provide template for TCR sequencing, every sample had RNA extracted and reverse transcribed into cDNA. SuperScript III was used to make first-strand cDNA, primed with a 2:1 mix of oligo-dT and random hexamers. A synthetic immune receptor repertoire was used to gauge amplification bias, and whatever bias remained was removed computationally. Per the authors' processing: Raw reads were preprocessed to remove errors, and CDR3 was defined according to IMGT conventions as the region from the conserved cysteine to phenylalanine. Clonality was computed as 1 minus the Shannon entropy, with the entropy normalized by log2 of the number of productive unique TCRs. Whether each scalp clone was CD4 or CD8 was inferred by checking scalp TCRbeta sequences against the CD4 and CD8 repertoires from sorted blood. TCRdb holds this immuneACCESS table with in-frame rearrangements only. Some clones are missing; in checked studies, unresolved V genes explain under half, and the rest has no known cause. D and trimming come from the DNA, and the V and J calls and clone size come from that table. Present in this sample are 110,000 to 150,000 clones, 50% to 65% of which were seen just once. Less than 20% of the sample is held by the ten biggest clonotypes.

This specimen's time point label, interpreted: around 4 weeks on oral tofacitinib. Reading the label with the study, this specimen's treatment or condition is: oral pan-JAK inhibitor, 5-10 mg twice daily. Peripheral blood and lesional scalp punch biopsies were obtained from patients with alopecia areata. After PBMCs were isolated by density centrifugation and stained for CD3, CD4 and CD8, a FACSAria was used to sort CD4+ and CD8+ T cells. Note on this clone: No cognate antigen has been identified for it. No per-base quality is available; no much larger clone lies one base away.

Sample: CD8+ T cells sorted from blood, taken at week 4, from a patient treated with tofacitinib. The chain couples TRBV29-1 to TRBJ2-2; TRBD1 fits 7 bases in the junction. The receptor was isolated from a human donor with alopecia areata. The CDR3 region: CSGLGGGGELFF. The base sequence is TGCAGCGGCTTAGGGGGCGGCGGGGAGCTGTTTTTT.